One and the same sample provided the 2 T cell receptor beta chains below, sequenced in a study of post-analysis software for immune sequencing data. TCR beta cDNA libraries had unique molecular identifiers. TCRdb itself ran the PCR reads through MiXCR, one entry per CDR3 protein. The sample contains 740,000 or so distinct CDR3 sequences, approximately 57% of which appear only once. Antigens of these TCRs are unknown. Findings and limits, study-wide: With TRBV5-6, TRBV5-1 and TRBV20-1 included, a handful of TRBV segments were more frequent in patients than in controls.

Source material: blood. The receptors come from a girl aged 10 to 17 with multiple sclerosis.

The rearrangement links TRBV3-1 to TRBJ2-5; D uncertain. The CDR3 is 13 residues long. Trimming shortened V by 3 bases and J by 0 bases, and 5 bases separated the two germline ends. CDR1 is LGHDT, CDR2 YNNKEL, per germline (reference sequence). The CDR3 reads CASSHEYQETQYF. Here the CDR3 DNA reads TGTGCCAGCAGCCACGAGTACCAAGAGACCCAGTACTTC.

This clonotype was picked up a small number of times. The chain combines TRBV5-5 with TRBJ1-5; D unresolved. This CDR3 region has 13 residues. Germline CDR1 is SGHKS and CDR2 is YYEKEE (reference sequence). V lost 1 base, J lost 3 bases, and 5 bases lay in between. The CDR3 sequence: CASSLRFNQPQHF. The CDR3 coding sequence is TGTGCCAGCAGCTTGCGGTTCAATCAGCCCCAGCATTTT. Drawing the rest from reference TRBV5-5 and TRBJ1-5, the complete variable domain is DAGVTQSPTHLIKTRGQQVTLRCSPISGHKSVSWYQQVLGQGPQFIFQYYEKEERGRGNFPDRFSARQFPNYSSELNVNALLLGDSALYLCASSLRFNQPQHFGDGTRLSIL.